The rows below give T cell receptor beta chains drawn from one sample of a study of vaccination and CD4 T cells after COVID-19. TCRdb re-derived calls from the PCR reads in MiXCR, one entry per CDR3 protein. This sample yields around 20,000 distinct CDR3 sequences, of which over 55% are seen a single time; 7.6% belongs to the top ten. Which antigens these TCRs recognize remains unknown. The sample taken for sequencing was CD4+ T cells from blood, cultured in vitro. These receptors came from a human donor who had recovered from COVID-19. Each CDR3 is given with its conserved first and last residue. The order of the fields is J gene, clone size, V gene, D gene, CDR3 DNA, CDR3 protein. The D gene is left open where the match is weak. The size of a clone is reported for some rows only, either as once, few or many, or as a class for expanded clones.

j_call: TRBJ2-3
clone_size: -
v_call: TRBV7-6
d_call: -
cdr3_nt: TGTGCCAGCAGCCCAACCGGGATTCCCACAGATACGCAGTATTTT
cdr3_aa: CASSPTGIPTDTQYF

j_call: TRBJ2-7
clone_size: -
v_call: TRBV28
d_call: -
cdr3_nt: TGTGCCAGCAGTCCCTCTGTCCCGCTTCCCTACGAGCAGTACTTC
cdr3_aa: CASSPSVPLPYEQYF

j_call: TRBJ2-5
clone_size: few
v_call: TRBV11-1
d_call: -
cdr3_nt: TGTGCCAGCAGCCCCGGCAGGGGTTGGGAGACCCAGTACTTC
cdr3_aa: CASSPGRGWETQYF

j_call: TRBJ1-6
clone_size: few
v_call: TRBV7-8
d_call: -
cdr3_nt: TGTGCCAGCAGCTTCGTGGGGACCAATTCACCCCTCCACTTT
cdr3_aa: CASSFVGTNSPLHF

j_call: TRBJ1-6
clone_size: few
v_call: TRBV20-1
d_call: -
cdr3_nt: TGCAGTGCTATCGCCAGACGGGAAAGCTCCTATAATTCACCCCTCCACTTT
cdr3_aa: CSAIARRESSYNSPLHF

j_call: TRBJ1-5
clone_size: -
v_call: TRBV7-8
d_call: -
cdr3_nt: TGTGCCAGCAGCTTATTCGGGGGCAATCAGCCCCAGCATTTT
cdr3_aa: CASSLFGGNQPQHF

j_call: TRBJ1-2
clone_size: -
v_call: TRBV28
d_call: -
cdr3_nt: TGTGCCAGCAGTTATCCGGGAACACTCTATGGCTACACCTTC
cdr3_aa: CASSYPGTLYGYTF

j_call: TRBJ2-1
clone_size: few
v_call: TRBV20-1
d_call: TRBD1
cdr3_nt: TGCAGTGCTAGAGACCCCCACGCCGCGACAGGGGGATCGGGTGAGCAGTTCTTC
cdr3_aa: CSARDPHAATGGSGEQFF

j_call: TRBJ1-3
clone_size: -
v_call: TRBV19
d_call: TRBD1
cdr3_nt: TGTGCCAGTAGTATCGGACAGGGCCGAAACACCATATATTTT
cdr3_aa: CASSIGQGRNTIYF

j_call: TRBJ1-6
clone_size: -
v_call: TRBV30
d_call: -
cdr3_nt: TGTGCCTGGAGTGTAGAACAATATTCACCCCTCCACTTT
cdr3_aa: CAWSVEQYSPLHF

j_call: TRBJ1-2
clone_size: -
v_call: TRBV11-2
d_call: -
cdr3_nt: TGTGCCAGCACCCCCGGGGGCGGGGGACCAAACTATGGCTACACCTTC
cdr3_aa: CASTPGGGGPNYGYTF

j_call: TRBJ1-1
clone_size: -
v_call: TRBV10-1
d_call: -
cdr3_nt: TGCGCCAGCAGTGCTCCAGGGGTGCCGACTGAAGCTTTCTTT
cdr3_aa: CASSAPGVPTEAFF

j_call: TRBJ1-3
clone_size: -
v_call: TRBV24-1
d_call: -
cdr3_nt: TGTGCCACCAGTGACAAAACAGGGAATGGAAACACCATATATTTT
cdr3_aa: CATSDKTGNGNTIYF

j_call: TRBJ2-7
clone_size: -
v_call: TRBV6-2/TRBV6-3
d_call: -
cdr3_nt: TGTGCCAGCAGTTTAATAGCGACCCTGTACTCCTACGAGCAGTACTTC
cdr3_aa: CASSLIATLYSYEQYF

j_call: TRBJ1-6
clone_size: -
v_call: TRBV27
d_call: -
cdr3_nt: TGTGCCAGCAGTTTACTTATGAGGCAGGGCTCACCCCTCCACTTT
cdr3_aa: CASSLLMRQGSPLHF

j_call: TRBJ1-2
clone_size: -
v_call: TRBV27
d_call: TRBD1
cdr3_nt: TGTGCCAGCAGGGGGGACAGGGGGCCTTTCTATGGCTACACCTTC
cdr3_aa: CASRGDRGPFYGYTF

j_call: TRBJ2-1
clone_size: -
v_call: TRBV19
d_call: TRBD2
cdr3_nt: TGTGCCAGCGAACGGACTAGCGGGGTTTACAATGAGCAGTTCTTC
cdr3_aa: CASERTSGVYNEQFF

j_call: TRBJ2-7
clone_size: -
v_call: TRBV20-1
d_call: -
cdr3_nt: TGCAGTGCTAGAACCCCCGCGACTACCTTCTACGAGCAGTACTTC
cdr3_aa: CSARTPATTFYEQYF

j_call: TRBJ2-3
clone_size: -
v_call: TRBV5-1
d_call: -
cdr3_nt: TGCGCCAGCAGCCCGAGGACAGAGACCCGGGGAACAGATACGCAGTATTTT
cdr3_aa: CASSPRTETRGTDTQYF

j_call: TRBJ1-5
clone_size: few
v_call: TRBV6-1
d_call: -
cdr3_nt: TGTGCCAGCAGTGCCCCTGCTTGGGGGGGCAATCAGCCCCAGCATTTT
cdr3_aa: CASSAPAWGGNQPQHF

j_call: TRBJ1-2
clone_size: -
v_call: TRBV7-2
d_call: -
cdr3_nt: TGTGCCAGCAGCTTAGCCTACAGCTATGGCTACACCTTC
cdr3_aa: CASSLAYSYGYTF

j_call: TRBJ1-6
clone_size: -
v_call: TRBV19
d_call: -
cdr3_nt: TGTGCCAGTAGTATCAACGGGTGGAATTCACCCCTCCACTTT
cdr3_aa: CASSINGWNSPLHF

j_call: TRBJ1-1
clone_size: -
v_call: TRBV6-2/TRBV6-3
d_call: -
cdr3_nt: TGTGCCAGCAGTTACCCCCCATACCGGGAACGGAACACTGAAGCTTTCTTT
cdr3_aa: CASSYPPYRERNTEAFF

j_call: TRBJ2-7
clone_size: -
v_call: TRBV10-2
d_call: TRBD2
cdr3_nt: TGCGCCAGCACCCGACTAGCGGGAGTTACCTACGAGCAGTACTTC
cdr3_aa: CASTRLAGVTYEQYF

j_call: TRBJ1-2
clone_size: -
v_call: TRBV4-1
d_call: TRBD1
cdr3_nt: TGCGCCAGCAGCCACATCGGACAGGGTGGCAGGTATGGCTACACCTTC
cdr3_aa: CASSHIGQGGRYGYTF

j_call: TRBJ2-3
clone_size: -
v_call: TRBV6-2/TRBV6-3
d_call: -
cdr3_nt: TGTGCCAGCAGTTTTCAGGGATACACAGATACGCAGTATTTT
cdr3_aa: CASSFQGYTDTQYF

j_call: TRBJ2-3
clone_size: -
v_call: TRBV10-3
d_call: TRBD2
cdr3_nt: TGTGCCATCAGTGGTGCGGGAGGTACGGATACGCAGTATTTT
cdr3_aa: CAISGAGGTDTQYF

j_call: TRBJ1-4
clone_size: -
v_call: TRBV7-2
d_call: -
cdr3_nt: TGTGCCAGCAGCTCCCCTCCCTCAGGAAAACTGTTTTTT
cdr3_aa: CASSSPPSGKLFF

j_call: TRBJ2-7
clone_size: -
v_call: TRBV20-1
d_call: TRBD2
cdr3_nt: TGCAGTGCTAGGCCAGAGCGGGAGCGTTTTAGGCAGTACTTC
cdr3_aa: CSARPERERFRQYF

j_call: TRBJ1-2
clone_size: -
v_call: TRBV30
d_call: -
cdr3_nt: TGTGCCTGGGGGGGCCTCGGGTTGTCGATTGGGGGCTACACCTTC
cdr3_aa: CAWGGLGLSIGGYTF

j_call: TRBJ1-5
clone_size: -
v_call: TRBV6-2/TRBV6-3
d_call: -
cdr3_nt: TGTGCCAGCAGTCTTCAACAAAACCGGGCCCTTCTAGCCCAGCCCCAGCATTTT
cdr3_aa: CASSLQQNRALLAQPQHF

j_call: TRBJ1-4
clone_size: -
v_call: TRBV20-1
d_call: TRBD1
cdr3_nt: TGCAGTGCTCGACAGGGGGCGGGTAATGAAAAACTGTTTTTT
cdr3_aa: CSARQGAGNEKLFF

j_call: TRBJ2-3
clone_size: -
v_call: TRBV7-3
d_call: TRBD2
cdr3_nt: TGTGCCAGCAGCTTAACTGGCGGGAGGGGGGCAGATACGCAGTATTTT
cdr3_aa: CASSLTGGRGADTQYF

j_call: TRBJ2-1
clone_size: -
v_call: TRBV20-1
d_call: TRBD2
cdr3_nt: TGCAGTGCTAGGGTTTCTTCTAGCGGGACCTACAATGAGCAGTTCTTC
cdr3_aa: CSARVSSSGTYNEQFF

j_call: TRBJ1-1
clone_size: -
v_call: TRBV6-2/TRBV6-3
d_call: -
cdr3_nt: TGTGCCAGCATTTTAGGCGGGGGCGAAGGCACTGAAGCTTTCTTT
cdr3_aa: CASILGGGEGTEAFF

j_call: TRBJ1-2
clone_size: few
v_call: TRBV6-2/TRBV6-3
d_call: -
cdr3_nt: TGTGCCAGCAGTTACGACAAACCCCACTATGGCTACACCTTC
cdr3_aa: CASSYDKPHYGYTF

j_call: TRBJ2-7
clone_size: once
v_call: TRBV20-1
d_call: -
cdr3_nt: TGCAGTCAGCTTCCTCCCGGGAGCTCCGAGCAGTACTTC
cdr3_aa: CSQLPPGSSEQYF

j_call: TRBJ1-6
clone_size: -
v_call: TRBV6-2/TRBV6-3
d_call: -
cdr3_nt: TGTGCCAGCAGTTCGTCGGGACTCCACAATTCACCCCTCCACTTT
cdr3_aa: CASSSSGLHNSPLHF

j_call: TRBJ2-3
clone_size: -
v_call: TRBV12-3/TRBV12-4
d_call: -
cdr3_nt: TGTGCCAGCAGTTTGATGGGGGGTGTCACAGATACGCAGTATTTT
cdr3_aa: CASSLMGGVTDTQYF

j_call: TRBJ2-1
clone_size: -
v_call: TRBV7-3
d_call: TRBD2
cdr3_nt: TGTGCCAGCAGCTCACAGCCGGGGACTAGCCAGCCTGAGCAGTTCTTC
cdr3_aa: CASSSQPGTSQPEQFF

j_call: TRBJ2-7
clone_size: -
v_call: TRBV6-5
d_call: -
cdr3_nt: TGTGCCAGCAGTTACAAGGGCCCCTTTCTCTACGAGCAGTACTTC
cdr3_aa: CASSYKGPFLYEQYF

j_call: TRBJ1-2
clone_size: -
v_call: TRBV7-2
d_call: -
cdr3_nt: TGTGCCAGCAGCATATCAAGATGGGCAGTCTATGGCTACACCTTC
cdr3_aa: CASSISRWAVYGYTF

j_call: TRBJ1-5
clone_size: -
v_call: TRBV6-1
d_call: TRBD1
cdr3_nt: TGTGCCAGCATCCAGGGGGGCAATCAGCCCCAGCATTTT
cdr3_aa: CASIQGGNQPQHF

j_call: TRBJ2-5
clone_size: -
v_call: TRBV5-4
d_call: TRBD2
cdr3_nt: TGTGCCAGCAGCCCAAAGAGCGGGAGGGCCTTTTTAGGGCAAGAGACCCAGTACTTC
cdr3_aa: CASSPKSGRAFLGQETQYF

j_call: TRBJ1-5
clone_size: -
v_call: TRBV7-6
d_call: -
cdr3_nt: TGTGCCAGCAGCTTGGGGCCGACAGGTACGGTTCAGCCCCAGCATTTT
cdr3_aa: CASSLGPTGTVQPQHF

j_call: TRBJ1-6
clone_size: few
v_call: TRBV7-9
d_call: -
cdr3_nt: TGTGCCAGCAGCCGGACGCGAGGGGGGAATAATTCACCCCTCCACTTT
cdr3_aa: CASSRTRGGNNSPLHF

j_call: TRBJ2-1
clone_size: -
v_call: TRBV6-1
d_call: TRBD2
cdr3_nt: TGTGCCAGCAGCCCGACTAGCGGGAGGTCCGGTGAGCAGTTCTTC
cdr3_aa: CASSPTSGRSGEQFF

j_call: TRBJ2-1
clone_size: -
v_call: TRBV20-1
d_call: -
cdr3_nt: TGCAGTGCGCACAAGGGACCACGGGGTGAGCAGTTCTTC
cdr3_aa: CSAHKGPRGEQFF

j_call: TRBJ1-2
clone_size: few
v_call: TRBV10-3
d_call: -
cdr3_nt: TGTGCCATCAGTGGGACAGATGGGCTTTATGGCTACACCTTC
cdr3_aa: CAISGTDGLYGYTF

j_call: TRBJ1-3
clone_size: -
v_call: TRBV19
d_call: -
cdr3_nt: TGTGCCACCATGTCAGGCAACTCTGGAAACACCATATATTTT
cdr3_aa: CATMSGNSGNTIYF

j_call: TRBJ2-7
clone_size: -
v_call: TRBV6-2/TRBV6-3
d_call: -
cdr3_nt: TGTGCCAGCAGAACCCCGGGGGAGCAGTACTTC
cdr3_aa: CASRTPGEQYF

j_call: TRBJ2-5
clone_size: -
v_call: TRBV18
d_call: -
cdr3_nt: TGTGCCAGCTCACTCGCCGGTCACCAAGAGACCCAGTACTTC
cdr3_aa: CASSLAGHQETQYF

j_call: TRBJ2-5
clone_size: medium-sized
v_call: TRBV24-1
d_call: TRBD1
cdr3_nt: TGTGCCACCAGTGATCCGGGGACAGCAAAAGAGACCCAGTACTTC
cdr3_aa: CATSDPGTAKETQYF

j_call: TRBJ1-3
clone_size: -
v_call: TRBV15
d_call: TRBD1
cdr3_nt: TGTGCCACCAGCAGCCGTCTTGGACAGGGGAGAGGAAACACCATATATTTT
cdr3_aa: CATSSRLGQGRGNTIYF

j_call: TRBJ1-4
clone_size: -
v_call: TRBV6-1
d_call: -
cdr3_nt: TGTGCCAGCAGGTTCGACGGGGGGGAAAAACTGTTTTTT
cdr3_aa: CASRFDGGEKLFF